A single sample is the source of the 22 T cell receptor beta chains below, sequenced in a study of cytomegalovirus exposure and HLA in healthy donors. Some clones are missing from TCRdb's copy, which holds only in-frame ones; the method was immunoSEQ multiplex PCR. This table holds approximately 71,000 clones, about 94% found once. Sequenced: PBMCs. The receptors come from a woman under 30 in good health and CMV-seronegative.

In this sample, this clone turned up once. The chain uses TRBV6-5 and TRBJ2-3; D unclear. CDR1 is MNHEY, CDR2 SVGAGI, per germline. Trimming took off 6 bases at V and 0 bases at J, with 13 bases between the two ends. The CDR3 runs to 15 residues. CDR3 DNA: TGTGCCAGCAGCCTAACTACCATCAGCACAGATACGCAGTATTTT. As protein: CASSLTTISTDTQYF.

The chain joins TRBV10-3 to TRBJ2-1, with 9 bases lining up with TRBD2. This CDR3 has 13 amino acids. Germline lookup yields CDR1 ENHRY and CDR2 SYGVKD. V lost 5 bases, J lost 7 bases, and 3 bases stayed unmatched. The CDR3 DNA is TGTGCCATCAGTATAGCGGGAGCTAATGAGCAGTTCTTC. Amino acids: CAISIAGANEQFF.

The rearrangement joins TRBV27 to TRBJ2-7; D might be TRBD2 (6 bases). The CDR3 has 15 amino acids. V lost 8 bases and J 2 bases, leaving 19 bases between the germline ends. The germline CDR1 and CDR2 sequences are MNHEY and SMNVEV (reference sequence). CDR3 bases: TGTGCCAGCGAATCAAGGGGCGGGGCAGCCTACGAGCAGTACTTC. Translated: CASESRGGAAYEQYF.

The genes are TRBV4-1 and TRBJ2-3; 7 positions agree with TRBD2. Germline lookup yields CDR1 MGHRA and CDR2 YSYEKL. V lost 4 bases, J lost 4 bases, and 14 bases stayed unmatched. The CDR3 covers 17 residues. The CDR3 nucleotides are TGCGCCAGCAGCCCCCGAGCGGGAAGTTTCTTTGCAGATACGCAGTATTTT. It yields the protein CASSPRAGSFFADTQYF.

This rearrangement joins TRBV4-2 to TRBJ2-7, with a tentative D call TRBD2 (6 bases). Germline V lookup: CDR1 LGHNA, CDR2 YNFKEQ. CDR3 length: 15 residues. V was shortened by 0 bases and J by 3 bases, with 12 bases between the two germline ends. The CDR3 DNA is TGTGCCAGCAGCCAAGAATTGGAGGGGCACTACGAGCAGTACTTC. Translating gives CASSQELEGHYEQYF.

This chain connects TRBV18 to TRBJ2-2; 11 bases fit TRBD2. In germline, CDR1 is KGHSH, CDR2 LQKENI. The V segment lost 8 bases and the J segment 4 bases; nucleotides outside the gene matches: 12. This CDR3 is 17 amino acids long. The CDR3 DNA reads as TGTGCCAGCACCCCCACGGCACTAGCGGGGGCCACCGGGGAGCTGTTTTTT. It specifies CASTPTALAGATGELFF.

CDR3 bases: TGTGCCAGCAGCGGCGGACAGGGGGCATCCTACAATGAGCAGTTCTTC. The encoded protein is CASSGGQGASYNEQFF. The chain has TRBV5-6 and TRBJ2-1; 11 bases fit TRBD1. Germline assignment: CDR1 SGHDT and CDR2 YYEEEE. V lost 4 bases, J lost 1 base, and 4 bases stayed unmatched. The CDR3 is 16 residues long. Drawing the rest from reference TRBV5-6 and TRBJ2-1, the complete variable domain is DAGVTQSPTHLIKTRGQQVTLRCSPKSGHDTVSWYQQALGQGPQFIFQYYEEEERQRGNFPDRFSGHQFPNYSSELNVNALLLGDSALYLCASSGGQGASYNEQFFGPGTRLTVL.

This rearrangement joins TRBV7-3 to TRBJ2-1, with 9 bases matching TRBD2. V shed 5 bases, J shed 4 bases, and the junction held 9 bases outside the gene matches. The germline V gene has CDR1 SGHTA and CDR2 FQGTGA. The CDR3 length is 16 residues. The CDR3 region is CASSPSVTSGYNEQFF. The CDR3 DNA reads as TGTGCCAGCAGCCCCTCCGTGACTAGCGGTTACAATGAGCAGTTCTTC. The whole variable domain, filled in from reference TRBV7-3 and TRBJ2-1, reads GAGVSQTPSNKVTEKGKYVELRCDPISGHTALYWYRQSLGQGPEFLIYFQGTGAADDSGLPNDRFFAVRPEGSVSTLKIQRTERGDSAVYLCASSPSVTSGYNEQFFGPGTRLTVL.

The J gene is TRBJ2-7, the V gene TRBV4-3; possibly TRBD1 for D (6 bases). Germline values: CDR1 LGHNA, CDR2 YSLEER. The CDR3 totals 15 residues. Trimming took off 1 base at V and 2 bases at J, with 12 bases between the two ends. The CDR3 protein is CASSQGRTVAYEQYF. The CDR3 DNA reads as TGCGCCAGCAGCCAAGGACGGACAGTGGCCTACGAGCAGTACTTC.

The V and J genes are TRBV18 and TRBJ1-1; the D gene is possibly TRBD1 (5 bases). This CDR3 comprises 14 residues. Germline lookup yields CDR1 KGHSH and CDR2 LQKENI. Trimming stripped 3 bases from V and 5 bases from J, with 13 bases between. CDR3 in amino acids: CASSPGLGGTEAFF. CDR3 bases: TGTGCCAGCTCACCGGGACTCGGGGGAACTGAAGCTTTCTTT.

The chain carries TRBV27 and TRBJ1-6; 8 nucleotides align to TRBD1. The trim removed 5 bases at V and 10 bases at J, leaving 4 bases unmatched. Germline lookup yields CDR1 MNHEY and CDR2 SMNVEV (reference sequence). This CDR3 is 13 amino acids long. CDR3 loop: CASSRTGSSPLHF. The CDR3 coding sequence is TGTGCCAGCAGTCGGACAGGGAGCTCACCCCTCCACTTT.

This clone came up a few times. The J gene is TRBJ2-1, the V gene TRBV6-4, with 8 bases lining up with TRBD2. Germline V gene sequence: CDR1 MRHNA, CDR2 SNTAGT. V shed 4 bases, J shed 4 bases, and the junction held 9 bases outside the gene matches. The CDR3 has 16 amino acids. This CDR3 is CASSVDGGAGYNEQFF. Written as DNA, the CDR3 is TGTGCCAGCAGTGTTGACGGGGGGGCCGGTTACAATGAGCAGTTCTTC.

The chain's CDR3 is CASTAWGTSDYGQFF. CDR3 nucleotides: TGTGCCAGCACCGCATGGGGGACTAGCGATTATGGGCAGTTCTTC. The chain links TRBV27 to TRBJ2-1; TRBD2 aligns across 10 bases. CDR1 and CDR2 (germline): MNHEY, SMNVEV (reference sequence). The CDR3 spans 15 residues. Losses at the gene ends were 7 bases for V and 12 bases for J; bases not matched to a gene: 15.

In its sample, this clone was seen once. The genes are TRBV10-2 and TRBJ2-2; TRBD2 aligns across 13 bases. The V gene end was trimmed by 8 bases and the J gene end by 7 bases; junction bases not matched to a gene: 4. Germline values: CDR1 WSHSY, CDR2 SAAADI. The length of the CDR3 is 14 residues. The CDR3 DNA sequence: TGCGCCAGCCGACTAGCGGGGGGTCACGGGGAGCTGTTTTTT. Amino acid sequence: CASRLAGGHGELFF.

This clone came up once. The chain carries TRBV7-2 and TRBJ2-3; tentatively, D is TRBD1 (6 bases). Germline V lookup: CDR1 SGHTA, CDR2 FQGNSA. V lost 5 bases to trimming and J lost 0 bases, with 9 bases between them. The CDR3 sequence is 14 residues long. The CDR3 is CASSLRGSTDTQYF. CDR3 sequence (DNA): TGTGCCAGCAGCCTAAGGGGGAGCACAGATACGCAGTATTTT.

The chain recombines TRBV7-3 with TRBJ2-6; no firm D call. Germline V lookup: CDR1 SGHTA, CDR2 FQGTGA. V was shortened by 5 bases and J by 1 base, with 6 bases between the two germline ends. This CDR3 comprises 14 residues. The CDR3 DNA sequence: TGTGCCAGCAGCCCGGGTTCTGGGGCCAACGTCCTGACTTTC. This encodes CASSPGSGANVLTF.

Here the CDR3 reads CATSAPGTGVNEQFF. The CDR3 region has the DNA TGTGCCACCAGCGCCCCCGGGACAGGGGTCAATGAGCAGTTCTTC. The chain carries TRBV15 and TRBJ2-1; 10 positions match TRBD1. CDR3 length: 15 residues. Germline lookup yields CDR1 LNHNV and CDR2 YYDKDF (reference sequence). V lost 5 bases and J lost 6; bases outside the gene matches: 7.

The CDR3 region has the DNA TGTGCCAGCACGCAGACAGGGGGGGAGGGCTACACCTTC. Translation: CASTQTGGEGYTF. V and J are TRBV6-1 and TRBJ1-2; 9 bases line up with TRBD1. The CDR3 loop spans 13 amino acids. V was pared by 7 bases and J by 8 bases, with 8 bases of the junction left unmatched. CDR1 and CDR2 (germline): MNHNS, SASEGT.

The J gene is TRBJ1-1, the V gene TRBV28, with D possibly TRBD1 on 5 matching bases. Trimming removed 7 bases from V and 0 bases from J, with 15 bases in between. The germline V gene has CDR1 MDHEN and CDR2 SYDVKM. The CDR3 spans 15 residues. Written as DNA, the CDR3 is TGTGCCAGCACCTCCCCTAAGGGGATGAACACTGAAGCTTTCTTT. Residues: CASTSPKGMNTEAFF. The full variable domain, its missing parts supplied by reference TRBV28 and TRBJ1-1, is DVKVTQSSRYLVKRTGEKVFLECVQDMDHENMFWYRQDPGLGLRLIYFSYDVKMKEKGDIPEGYSVSREKKERFSLILESASTNQTSMYLCASTSPKGMNTEAFFGQGTRLTVV.

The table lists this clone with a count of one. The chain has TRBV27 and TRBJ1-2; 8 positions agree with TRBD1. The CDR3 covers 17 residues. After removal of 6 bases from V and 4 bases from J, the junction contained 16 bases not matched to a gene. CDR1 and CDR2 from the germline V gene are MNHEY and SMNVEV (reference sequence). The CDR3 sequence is CASSLGGQGARSYGYTF. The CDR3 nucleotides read TGTGCCAGCAGCCTAGGTGGTCAGGGGGCCCGTAGCTATGGCTACACCTTC.

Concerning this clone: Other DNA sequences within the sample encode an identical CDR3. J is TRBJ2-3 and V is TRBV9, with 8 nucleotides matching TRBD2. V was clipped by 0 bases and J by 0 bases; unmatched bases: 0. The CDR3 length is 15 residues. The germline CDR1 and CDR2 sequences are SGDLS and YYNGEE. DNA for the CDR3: TGTGCCAGCAGCGTAGCGGGGGGGAGCACAGATACGCAGTATTTT. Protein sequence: CASSVAGGSTDTQYF.

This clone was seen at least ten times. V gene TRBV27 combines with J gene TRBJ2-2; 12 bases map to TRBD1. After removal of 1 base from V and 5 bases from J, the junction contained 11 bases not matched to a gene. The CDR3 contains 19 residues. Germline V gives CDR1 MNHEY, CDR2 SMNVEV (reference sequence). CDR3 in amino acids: CASSLYSPGTGGGTGELFF. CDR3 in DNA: TGTGCCAGCAGTTTATACTCGCCTGGGACAGGGGGCGGAACCGGGGAGCTGTTTTTT.